The sequence of this TCR beta chain was determined in a study of control samples from healthy donors and cancer patients. The assay was immunoSEQ multiplex PCR, and TCRdb's table has in-frame clones only and misses some. The table records approximately 37,000 clones, 80% to 95% of them present only once. CDR3 length: 13 residues. Germline V lookup: CDR1 SNHLY, CDR2 FYNNEI. The V end lost 10 bases, the J end lost 1 base, and 10 bases lay between the germline ends. The material sequenced was blood. The V call is TRBV2, the J call TRBJ2-2; D not certain. The TCR comes from a woman aged 45-60 years in good health. CDR3: CATGPLNTGELFF. The CDR3 nucleotides read TGTGCCACCGGGCCCCTGAACACCGGGGAGCTGTTTTTT. The full variable domain, in which reference TRBV2 and TRBJ2-2 provide the parts outside the CDR3, is EPEVTQTPSHQVTQMGQEVILRCVPISNHLYFYWYRQILGQKVEFLVSFYNNEISEKSEIFDDQFSVERPDGSNFTLKIRSTKLEDSAMYFCATGPLNTGELFFGEGSRLTVL.